These T cell receptor beta chains were read from a single sample in a study of T-cell reconstitution after alpha-beta-depleted transplantation in children. TCRdb passed the PCR reads through MiXCR, listing each CDR3 protein once. The table records 200,000 to 250,000 distinct CDR3 sequences, approximately 24% of them present only once. Sequencing used PBMCs, mostly from graft donor cells, obtained 360 days after TCRalphabeta/CD19-depleted stem cell transplant. These receptors were obtained from a female patient aged 2-9 years who had a stem cell transplant for congenital amegakaryocytic thrombocytopenia, so the T cells may come from the graft donor. CDR3s include the opening cysteine and the closing phenylalanine or tryptophan. Fields, in order: D gene, V gene, clone size, CDR3 length, J gene, CDR3 protein, CDR3 DNA. A D gene is named only where the DNA matches it firmly. Clone size, where shown, is once, few, many, or a class for clones that have expanded.

NA,TRBV24-1,few,13,TRBJ1-1,CATSDGRRAEAFF,TGTGCCACCAGTGATGGCCGACGTGCTGAAGCTTTCTTT
NA,TRBV4-3,NA,14,TRBJ2-2,CASSQDWRSGELFF,TGCGCCAGCAGCCAAGATTGGAGATCCGGGGAGCTGTTTTTT
NA,TRBV15,few,14,TRBJ1-5,CATSMAGFNQPQHF,TGTGCCACCAGCATGGCAGGGTTTAATCAGCCCCAGCATTTT
TRBD1,TRBV27,NA,14,TRBJ1-4,CASRPQGTNEKLFF,TGTGCCAGCAGACCACAGGGGACTAATGAAAAACTGTTTTTT
NA,TRBV5-1,few,16,TRBJ2-1,CASSLRAPSPYNEQFF,TGCGCCAGCAGCTTAAGGGCCCCCTCTCCTTACAATGAGCAGTTCTTC
NA,TRBV27,few,13,TRBJ2-5,CASRIRGGETQYF,TGTGCCAGCAGGATCCGCGGGGGCGAGACCCAGTACTTC
NA,TRBV12-3/TRBV12-4,NA,14,TRBJ2-5,CASSQPGKRETQYF,TGTGCCAGCAGTCAACCAGGGAAGCGTGAGACCCAGTACTTC
NA,TRBV20-1,many,13,TRBJ2-2,CSARDPGTGELFF,TGCAGTGCTAGAGACCCTGGCACCGGGGAGCTGTTTTTT
NA,TRBV20-1,few,13,TRBJ1-1,CSARAQASRGAFF,TGCAGTGCTAGAGCACAGGCCTCTAGGGGGGCTTTCTTT
NA,TRBV28,few,18,TRBJ1-5,CASSLFWAGVYSNQPQHF,TGTGCCAGCAGTTTATTTTGGGCAGGGGTATATAGCAATCAGCCCCAGCATTTT
NA,TRBV25-1,NA,13,TRBJ2-5,CASKGGPGETQYF,TGTGCCAGCAAGGGGGGCCCCGGAGAGACCCAGTACTTC
NA,TRBV6-2/TRBV6-3,few,14,TRBJ2-5,CASSLRDLEETQYF,TGTGCCAGCAGCCTCCGGGACCTAGAAGAGACCCAGTACTTC
NA,TRBV7-9,NA,17,TRBJ1-2,CASSPTLGRRALGGYTF,TGTGCCAGCAGCCCGACTCTGGGGCGGAGGGCCCTTGGCGGCTACACCTTC
NA,TRBV7-3,NA,13,TRBJ2-3,CASSFGPPDTQYF,TGTGCCAGCAGCTTTGGGCCCCCAGATACGCAGTATTTT
TRBD2,TRBV30,NA,12,TRBJ2-1,CAWKGLGDEQFF,TGTGCCTGGAAAGGACTAGGGGATGAGCAGTTCTTC
NA,TRBV11-1,few,13,TRBJ2-1,CASSFEANNEQFF,TGTGCCAGCAGCTTTGAGGCTAACAATGAGCAGTTCTTC
TRBD1,TRBV12-3/TRBV12-4,NA,16,TRBJ1-5,CASSSGTGGNNQPQHF,TGTGCCAGCAGTTCCGGGACAGGGGGCAACAATCAGCCCCAGCATTTT
TRBD1,TRBV12-3/TRBV12-4,many,16,TRBJ1-4,CASSPIPTGGTEKLFF,TGTGCCAGCAGTCCGATCCCGACAGGGGGGACCGAAAAACTGTTTTTT
TRBD1,TRBV28,few,15,TRBJ1-1,CASSSQGGMNTEAFF,TGTGCCAGCAGTTCCCAAGGGGGCATGAACACTGAAGCTTTCTTT
NA,TRBV5-1,NA,14,TRBJ2-3,CASSHRDGTDTQYF,TGCGCCAGCAGCCACCGGGACGGCACAGATACGCAGTATTTT
NA,TRBV12-3/TRBV12-4,NA,14,TRBJ1-3,CASSLRMSGNTIYF,TGTGCCAGCAGTTTGAGGATGTCTGGAAACACCATATATTTT
NA,TRBV21-1,few,19,TRBJ2-1,CASSKGGLAGGTGYNEQFF,TGTGCCAGCAGCAAGGGTGGCCTAGCGGGAGGGACAGGTTACAATGAGCAGTTCTTC
TRBD2,TRBV11-1,NA,18,TRBJ2-1,CASSLVGAGGFEGNEQFF,TGTGCCAGCAGCTTAGTGGGAGCGGGAGGGTTTGAAGGGAATGAGCAGTTCTTC
NA,TRBV7-2,NA,15,TRBJ1-5,CASSLEGVGNQPQHF,TGTGCCAGCAGCTTAGAGGGAGTAGGCAATCAGCCCCAGCATTTT
TRBD1,TRBV29-1,medium-sized,13,TRBJ2-3,CSVSGQGEDTQYF,TGCAGCGTTTCCGGACAGGGGGAAGATACGCAGTATTTT
NA,TRBV4-3,NA,16,TRBJ2-6,CASSHYRVSGANVLTF,TGCGCCAGCAGCCATTACAGGGTCTCTGGGGCCAACGTCCTGACTTTC
NA,TRBV30,NA,16,TRBJ1-3,CAWSVRLSHSGNTIYF,TGTGCCTGGAGTGTACGCCTCAGCCACTCTGGAAACACCATATATTTT
NA,TRBV27,NA,17,TRBJ2-3,CASSGARAGKVPDTQYF,TGTGCCAGCAGTGGGGCACGGGCAGGGAAAGTCCCAGATACGCAGTATTTT
NA,TRBV27,NA,16,TRBJ2-7,CASSLSSLASNYEQYF,TGTGCCAGCAGTTTATCGTCGCTTGCCAGTAACTACGAGCAGTACTTC